The entry that follows covers one TCR beta chain sequence. What it binds is not known. The sample comes from a study of response to subunit inactivated influenza vaccine. Using its own MiXCR run on the RT-PCR reads, TCRdb lists one record per CDR3 protein. The table lists under 950,000 distinct CDR3 sequences, 20% to 25% of them singletons, with 10% in the top ten. Overall study findings and caveats: Each seasonal influenza vaccination, the authors suggested, recruits few new T cells.

V lost 7 bases, J lost 1 base, and 15 bases lay in between. The CDR3 totals 15 residues. Germline V gives CDR1 KGHSY, CDR2 FQNENV. Sequenced material: PBMCs from blood, taken 5 days after vaccination. This TCR came from a man between 50 and 59 years old who received an inactivated influenza vaccine. The chain combines TRBV16 with TRBJ2-3, with D tentatively TRBD2 (6 bases). CDR3 sequence reads: CASIAMTSGTDTQYF. CDR3 sequence (DNA): TGTGCCAGCATCGCAATGACTAGTGGCACAGATACGCAGTATTTT. Together with reference TRBV16 and TRBJ2-3, the CDR3 gives the full variable domain: GEEVAQTPKHLVRGEGQKAKLYCAPIKGHSYVFWYQQVLKNEFKFLISFQNENVFDETGMPKERFSAKCLPNSPCSLEIQATKLEDSAVYFCASIAMTSGTDTQYFGPGTRLTVL.